These T cell receptor beta chains were read from a single sample in a study of T-cell memory formation after mild COVID-19. TCRdb re-called the 5' RACE reads through MiXCR, storing one row per CDR3 protein. The sample holds 450,000 or so distinct CDR3 sequences, over 15% seen once. The sample comprised PBMCs or a T cell subset sorted from them (not recorded which). Every receptor here comes from an adult woman who had mild COVID-19 (a few samples of this study predate the infection). Cell type and time point are not known. The CDR3 runs from the conserved cysteine through the conserved F or W. A D gene is named only where the DNA matches it firmly. A row's size may be missing; if present it is once, few, many or a size class.

>TRBV10-3|NA|NA|TRBJ2-7
CAVHSVWGSKAAYEQYF
TGTGCCGTACACTCCGTTTGGGGCTCCAAAGCGGCCTACGAGCAGTACTTC
>TRBV2|few|TRBD1|TRBJ2-2
CASRTDLTGAGELFF
TGTGCCAGCAGGACCGATCTCACAGGGGCCGGGGAGCTGTTTTTT
>TRBV3-1|many|NA|TRBJ1-1
CASSQVTGSAEAFF
TGTGCCAGCAGCCAAGTCACGGGGTCGGCTGAAGCTTTCTTT
>TRBV7-9|few|NA|TRBJ2-7
CASSHSSDGAYEQYF
TGTGCCAGCAGCCACAGTTCGGACGGAGCCTACGAGCAGTACTTC
>TRBV5-1|NA|TRBD2|TRBJ2-1
CASSWGLADYNEQFF
TGCGCCAGCAGCTGGGGACTAGCGGATTACAATGAGCAGTTCTTC
>TRBV3-1|few|TRBD1|TRBJ1-1
CASSQGDRKAFF
TGTGCCAGCAGCCAAGGGGACAGGAAGGCTTTCTTT
>TRBV4-1|once|NA|TRBJ1-6
CASSQADRISYNSPLHF
TGCGCCAGCAGCCAGGCTGACAGGATCTCCTATAATTCACCCCTCCACTTT
>TRBV11-2|few|TRBD2|TRBJ2-5
CASSLVGLRGREETQYF
TGTGCCAGCAGCTTAGTCGGCTTGAGAGGGAGGGAGGAGACCCAGTACTTC
>TRBV30|few|NA|TRBJ1-2
CAWSIQGYYGYTF
TGTGCCTGGAGCATACAGGGCTACTATGGCTACACCTTC
>TRBV7-2|few|TRBD2|TRBJ2-3
CASSDRVAGPTDTQYF
TGTGCCAGCAGCGACAGAGTAGCGGGGCCCACAGATACGCAGTATTTT
>TRBV7-3|few|NA|TRBJ1-1
CASSQNTNTEAFF
TGTGCCAGCAGCCAGAACACGAACACTGAAGCTTTCTTT
>TRBV12-3/TRBV12-4|few|NA|TRBJ2-1
CASSFPTGNEQFF
TGTGCCAGCAGTTTCCCAACAGGGAATGAGCAGTTCTTC
>TRBV5-6|few|NA|TRBJ1-5
CASSMAGDSRNQPQHF
TGTGCCAGCAGTATGGCCGGGGATTCCCGCAATCAGCCCCAGCATTTT
>TRBV2|many|NA|TRBJ2-2
CASGHQIPGELFF
TGTGCCAGCGGCCACCAGATACCCGGGGAGCTGTTTTTT
>TRBV13|few|TRBD1|TRBJ1-5
CASSLARGPVTQHF
TGTGCCAGCAGCTTAGCCAGGGGGCCCGTTACCCAGCATTTT
>TRBV28|few|NA|TRBJ2-1
CASSFASPSYNEQFF
TGTGCCAGCAGTTTTGCTAGCCCCTCCTACAATGAGCAGTTCTTC